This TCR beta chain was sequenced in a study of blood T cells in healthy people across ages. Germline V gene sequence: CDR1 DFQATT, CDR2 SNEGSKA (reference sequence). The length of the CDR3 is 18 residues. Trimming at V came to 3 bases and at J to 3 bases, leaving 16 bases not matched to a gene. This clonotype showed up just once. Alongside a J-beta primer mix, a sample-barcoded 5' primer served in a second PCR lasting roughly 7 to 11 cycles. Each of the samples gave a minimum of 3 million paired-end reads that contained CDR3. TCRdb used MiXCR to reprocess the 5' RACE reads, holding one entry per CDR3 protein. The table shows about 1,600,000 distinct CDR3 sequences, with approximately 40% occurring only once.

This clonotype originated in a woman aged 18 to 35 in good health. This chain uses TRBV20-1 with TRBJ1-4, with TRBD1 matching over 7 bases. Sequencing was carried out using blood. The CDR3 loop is CSASQDRRGFGANEKLFF. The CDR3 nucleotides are TGCAGTGCTAGCCAGGACAGGCGGGGGTTCGGGGCTAATGAAAAACTGTTTTTT.